The entry below gives a single T cell receptor beta chain sequence along with its context. This specimen belongs to a study of T cell responses to AZD1222 COVID-19 vaccine. The CDR3 is 14 residues long. Losses at the gene ends were 4 bases for V and 2 bases for J; bases not matched to a gene: 0. Germline assignment: CDR1 SGHDT and CDR2 YYEEEE. The table came from immunoSEQ multiplex PCR; TCRdb's copy has only in-frame clones and leaves some out. The sample contains 150,000 to 200,000 clones, 87% of which appear only once. This sequence joins TRBV5-6 and TRBJ2-6; 7 bases are a match to TRBD1. This TCR was sampled from an adult in good health. Specimen: peripheral blood, collected on day 0 of AZD1222 vaccination. The CDR3 loop reads CASSDRAGANVLTF. Written as DNA, the CDR3 is TGTGCCAGCAGCGACAGGGCTGGGGCCAACGTCCTGACTTTC.